This TCR beta chain was obtained from a study of response to subunit inactivated influenza vaccine. Points from the study as a whole: Researchers suggested that each seasonal influenza vaccination recruits few new T cells.

This clonotype was counted many times. What it recognizes is unknown. TCRdb reprocessed the RT-PCR reads with MiXCR, giving one entry per CDR3 protein. The repertoire consists of about 700,000 distinct CDR3 sequences, with approximately 15% occurring once and the leading ten covering 5.5% to 8%. The V and J ends lost 7 bases and 4 bases, in that order; junction bases with no gene match: 7. The CDR3 totals 14 residues. The specimen comprised PBMCs from blood, sampled less than 15 days before vaccination. The chain couples TRBV12-3 or TRBV12-4 to TRBJ1-1; 9 bases fit TRBD1. This TCR came from a man in his fifties who received an inactivated influenza vaccine. Here the CDR3 DNA reads TGTGCCAGCATAAACAGGGGGCGGGTCACTGAAGCTTTCTTT. Its protein product is CASINRGRVTEAFF.